This T cell receptor (beta chain) was recorded in a study of T cell responses to AZD1222 COVID-19 vaccine. Study results and caveats: Across the whole spike, CD4 TCRs peaked at regions 160-218 and 743-854. Nearly half of spike-specific TCRs reportedly target unmutated variant regions. None of the repertoires were sampled until the peak T cell response had passed.

The assay was immunoSEQ multiplex PCR, and TCRdb's table has in-frame clones only and misses some. This sample has about 130,000 clones, with 90% found just once. As to this clone: Its antigen is unknown.

The CDR3 loop spans 18 amino acids. The V gene's germline CDR1 is LGHNA and CDR2 YSLEER. The germline V and J ends were trimmed by 5 bases and 1 base, with 20 bases remaining between them. This sequence joins TRBV4-3 and TRBJ2-2; possible D gene TRBD2, 7 bases. Sequencing was performed on peripheral blood, taken on day 0 of AZD1222 vaccination. The TCR originated in an adult in good health. The CDR3, as DNA: TGCGCCAGCAGCGCTAGAGATGGGCGGGGGCGGAACACCGGGGAGCTGTTTTTT. Its translation is CASSARDGRGRNTGELFF.